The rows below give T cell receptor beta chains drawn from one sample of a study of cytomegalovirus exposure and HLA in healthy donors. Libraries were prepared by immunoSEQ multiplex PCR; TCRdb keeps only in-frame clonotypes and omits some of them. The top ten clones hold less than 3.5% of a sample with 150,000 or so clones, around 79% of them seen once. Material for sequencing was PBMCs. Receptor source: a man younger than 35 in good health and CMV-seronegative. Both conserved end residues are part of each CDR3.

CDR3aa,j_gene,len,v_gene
CASSRRTGRQYNSPLHF,TRBJ1-6,17,TRBV4-1
CASSRPGQGYEQYF,TRBJ2-7,14,TRBV7-9
CATKDATNEKLFF,TRBJ1-4,13,TRBV6-1
CASRSGRWTEAFF,TRBJ1-1,13,TRBV6-6
CAISSAGGNSEQFF,TRBJ2-1,14,TRBV10-3
CASSVGGTGAEAFF,TRBJ1-1,14,TRBV9
CASSFLRGHYEQYF,.,14,TRBV6-6
CASLVTDTQYF,TRBJ2-3,11,TRBV6-5
CASRDARAGANVLTF,TRBJ2-6,15,TRBV5-4
CASSERGPTETQYF,TRBJ2-5,14,TRBV7-9
CASSISGLGELFF,TRBJ2-2,13,TRBV19
CASSVGHLNTEAFF,TRBJ1-1,14,TRBV19
CASSFGTETMNTEAFF,TRBJ1-1,16,TRBV28
CASSFPRGQGWDTIYF,TRBJ1-3,16,TRBV7-9
CASRGGRRAFF,TRBJ1-1,11,TRBV2
CASSGTRKFF,TRBJ2-1,10,TRBV5-1
CASSRCSLDTEAFF,TRBJ1-1,14,TRBV23-1
CASSFGSGPYNEQFF,TRBJ2-1,15,TRBV5-1
CASSPGQVVETQYF,TRBJ2-5,14,TRBV7-6
CASSPGGTEEVHQPQHF,TRBJ1-5,17,TRBV5-1
CASSPGATSVHNEQFF,TRBJ2-1,16,TRBV4-2
CASSGQITSGANGLTF,TRBJ2-6,16,TRBV2
CASSQEWGAGGPRETQYF,TRBJ2-5,18,TRBV4-1
CASSWDTGTDTEAFF,TRBJ1-1,15,TRBV5-6
CASSPPGTGGNEQFF,TRBJ2-1,15,TRBV18
CASSGEGLDKNSQYF,TRBJ2-4,15,TRBV6-5
CASSRSGSNYGYTF,TRBJ1-2,14,TRBV19
CASSAWVAGGPTDTQYF,TRBJ2-3,17,TRBV19
CASSYAGQETQYF,TRBJ2-5,13,TRBV6-5
CASSLDRASGNTIYF,TRBJ1-3,15,TRBV5-1
CASSHPGQGGGELFF,TRBJ2-2,15,TRBV4-1
CSAPTENGGYTF,TRBJ1-2,12,TRBV29-1
CASSLGGARGRETQYF,TRBJ2-5,16,TRBV27
CSSSSGSAFF,TRBJ1-1,10,TRBV7-9
CASSPLGTGGTEAFF,TRBJ1-1,15,TRBV18
CASSPLGHMNTEAFF,TRBJ1-1,15,TRBV13
CASRGPGRGNTEAFF,TRBJ1-1,15,TRBV27
CASSRGQGLGETQYF,TRBJ2-5,15,TRBV5-5
CASSPGTSRTDTQYF,TRBJ2-3,15,TRBV7-3
CASRPGQGSTGELFF,.,15,TRBV2
CASSFDRTNEQFF,TRBJ2-1,13,TRBV7-9
CASSQGIGDMGLGQYF,TRBJ2-7,16,TRBV4-2
CASSYSGQGGNIQYF,TRBJ2-4,15,TRBV6-6
CASSDRYHEQYF,TRBJ2-7,12,TRBV5-1
CASSTLTGSGGNTIYF,TRBJ1-3,16,TRBV19
CASSARGPRGSGNTIYF,TRBJ1-3,17,TRBV6-1
CASSFPGAFPANTGELFF,TRBJ2-2,18,TRBV5-6